This TCR beta chain originates from a study of metastatic and nonmetastatic thyroid tumors. Source study methods: Between-group CDR3 differences, defined by clinicopathological status, yielded a distant-metastasis classifier for papillary thyroid cancer. TCRdb re-called clones from the PCR reads using MiXCR. The V and J calls, along with clone size, are taken from TCRdb and not from the paper's own processing. The sample consists of some 93,000 clones, roughly an eighth of them appearing once. Points from the study as a whole: TCR beta diversity was reportedly significantly higher in malignant thyroid tumors than benign nodules, in blood and tumor.

Ahead of thyroid surgery, no patient had received treatment of any kind. This clone has ten or more counts. Its antigen remains unknown. Distinct nucleotide sequences in the sample also encode this CDR3. This CDR3 comprises 14 residues. Germline CDR1 and CDR2: KGHDR and SFDVKD. Trimming took 3 bases from V and 5 from J; bases not matched to a gene: 4. Sequencing was performed on blood. This clonotype was sampled from a female donor with papillary thyroid cancer or a benign thyroid nodule (not recorded which). Some clones in this sample may be carry-over from other donors' samples. The J gene is TRBJ2-5, the V gene TRBV24-1; TRBD1 matches 8 bases. The CDR3 loop is CATSDRGQDETQYF. The CDR3 region has the DNA TGTGCCACCAGTGATCGGGGACAGGATGAGACCCAGTACTTC.